The 6 T cell receptor beta chains below come from one sample, sequenced in a study of T-cell memory formation after mild COVID-19. TCRdb reprocessed the 5' RACE reads via MiXCR and lists one record per CDR3 protein. The sample shows a few hundred thousand distinct CDR3 sequences, roughly 17% of them seen only once. The sample taken for sequencing was PBMCs or a T cell subset sorted from them (not recorded which). All receptors derive from a man between 18 and 29 years old who had mild COVID-19 (a few samples of this study predate the infection). Cell type and time point are not known.

The rearrangement uses TRBV4-1 and TRBJ1-4; no firm D call. The CDR3 spans 17 residues. Germline-derived CDR1 and CDR2 are MGHRA and YSYEKL. Deletions cut 3 bases from V and 11 bases from J, with 25 bases between. CDR3 protein: CASSHPGLRLRETKLFF. CDR3 DNA sequence: TGCGCCAGCAGCCACCCCGGACTCCGACTTCGGGAGACGAAACTGTTTTTT.

The sample holds a few counts of this clonotype. V is TRBV5-1 and J is TRBJ2-3; D may correspond to TRBD1 or TRBD2 (6 bases each). The CDR3 has 18 residues. Looked up from germline, CDR1 is SGHRS and CDR2 is YFSETQ. The V end lost 0 bases, the J end lost 3 bases, and 20 bases lay between the germline ends. CDR3 amino acids: CASSLGGTTPGATDTQYF. Here the CDR3 DNA reads TGCGCCAGCAGCTTGGGCGGGACCACCCCGGGGGCGACAGATACGCAGTATTTT.

This clonotype was recorded a few times. The chain is built from TRBV29-1 and TRBJ2-5, with D perhaps being TRBD1 or TRBD2 (5 bases each). CDR3 length equals 14 residues. Germline V CDR1 and CDR2: SQVTM, ANQGSEA. Trimming removed 3 bases at V and 5 bases at J, with 16 bases between. Here the CDR3 reads CSVEKVGGGETQYF. The CDR3, as DNA: TGCAGCGTTGAGAAGGTTGGGGGTGGGGAGACCCAGTACTTC. Complete variable domain (other parts from reference TRBV29-1 and TRBJ2-5): SAVISQKPSRDICQRGTSLTIQCQVDSQVTMMFWYRQQPGQSLTLIATANQGSEATYESGFVIDKFPISRPNLTFSTLTVSNMSPEDSSIYLCSVEKVGGGETQYFGPGTRLLVL.

In this sample, this clonotype turned up a few times. The CDR3 loop reads CASSFGVSNTEAFF. In DNA form, the CDR3 reads TGCGCCAGCAGCTTCGGGGTCTCGAACACTGAAGCTTTCTTT. The rearrangement joins TRBV5-1 to TRBJ1-1; no reliable D call. The germline V gene has CDR1 SGHRS and CDR2 YFSETQ. CDR3 length: 14 amino acids. V was cut by 2 bases and J by 1 base, with 9 bases left in between.

The V and J genes are TRBV29-1 and TRBJ1-4; no clear D. CDR1 and CDR2 (germline): SQVTM, ANQGSEA. The CDR3 spans 15 residues. The V end lost 6 bases, the J end lost 0 bases, and 14 bases lay between the germline ends. CDR3 sequence: CSVAPVGSTNEKLFF. The CDR3 region has the DNA TGCAGCGTCGCACCGGTGGGATCAACTAATGAAAAACTGTTTTTT.

The V and J genes are TRBV5-5 and TRBJ2-1, with D perhaps matching TRBD1 (6 bases). The CDR3 is made up of 11 amino acids. Trimming took 6 bases from V and 10 from J, leaving 11 bases between them. Germline CDR1 SGHKS, CDR2 YYEKEE (reference sequence). This CDR3 reads CASIGGREQFF. The CDR3 DNA follows: TGTGCCAGCATAGGGGGAAGGGAGCAGTTCTTC. Looking up the rest from reference TRBV5-5 and TRBJ2-1 gives the full variable domain: DAGVTQSPTHLIKTRGQQVTLRCSPISGHKSVSWYQQVLGQGPQFIFQYYEKEERGRGNFPDRFSARQFPNYSSELNVNALLLGDSALYLCASIGGREQFFGPGTRLTVL.